The 5 T cell receptor beta chains given below trace back to one sample, sequenced in a study of CXCR3-negative and CXCR3-positive naive CD8 T cells. 5' RACE that incorporated UMI labels was used to prepare the TRB cDNA libraries. TCRdb reprocessed the 5' RACE reads; each CDR3 protein has one entry and no DNA is given. In all, the sample yields thousands of distinct CDR3 sequences. The source material was naive CXCR3- CD8+ T cells from blood. Stated subset: CD45RO-CCR7+CD27+CD95- naive CD8+ T cells lacking CXCR3 (TNR3-). All receptors derive from a human donor in good health. Some clones in this sample may be carry-over from other donors' samples.

The chain uses TRBV6-5 and TRBJ2-7; the D call from TCRdb, TRBD2, cannot be confirmed without DNA. In germline, CDR1 is MNHEY, CDR2 SVGAGI. The CDR3 contains 12 residues. The CDR3 loop is CASSRGIREQYF.

Its frequency marks this clonotype as medium-sized (0.01 to 0.1%). V gene TRBV29-1 combines with J gene TRBJ2-4; TCRdb selects TRBD1, and the lack of DNA leaves this call unchecked. Germline assignment: CDR1 SQVTM and CDR2 ANQGSEA. The CDR3 consists of 13 residues. Here the CDR3 reads CSVVDRVGDIQYF.

The gene calls are TRBV28 and TRBJ2-1; the D call from TCRdb, TRBD2, cannot be confirmed without DNA. Germline CDR1 MDHEN, CDR2 SYDVKM. This CDR3 is 19 amino acids long. The chain's CDR3 is CASSTTGTSGVHSYNEQFF.

J is TRBJ2-1 and V is TRBV28; the D call from TCRdb, TRBD1, cannot be confirmed without DNA. The V gene's germline CDR1 is MDHEN and CDR2 SYDVKM. The CDR3 is 11 amino acids. This CDR3 is CASTGGNEQFF.

The chain carries TRBV28 and TRBJ1-2; TCRdb's D gene call, TRBD1, goes unchecked for lack of DNA. The germline V gene has CDR1 MDHEN and CDR2 SYDVKM. The CDR3 loop spans 15 amino acids. CDR3: CASRPLTGGIYGYTF.